Sequencing of this T cell receptor (beta chain) was carried out in a study of blood T cell repertoires in COVID-19. About the study: Whether acute or convalescent, the COVID-19 samples came from the United States, Italy and Spain. The analysed material was cDNA or gDNA that came from T cells, B-cell-depleted T cells, or PBMCs.

The CDR3 length is 12 residues. The germline V and J ends were trimmed by 7 bases and 3 bases, with 8 bases remaining between them. CDR1 and CDR2 (germline): MNHEY, SVGAGI. In the authors' methods: Nucleated cell number was recorded as an estimate derived from reference gene primer amplification. Here immunoSEQ multiplex PCR was the method, and the copy in TCRdb shows in-frame clones only, minus some. V, J and clone size derive from that table, while D and trimming were established from the DNA sequence. The sample consists of about 40,000 clones, about nine tenths of them appearing once. The TCR originated in an elderly woman with active COVID-19. The sample comprised peripheral blood. The V call is TRBV6-5, the J call TRBJ2-3; possible D gene TRBD1, 5 bases. CDR3 sequence reads: CASKSGTDTQYF. The CDR3 coding sequence is TGTGCCAGCAAGTCAGGGACAGATACGCAGTATTTT.